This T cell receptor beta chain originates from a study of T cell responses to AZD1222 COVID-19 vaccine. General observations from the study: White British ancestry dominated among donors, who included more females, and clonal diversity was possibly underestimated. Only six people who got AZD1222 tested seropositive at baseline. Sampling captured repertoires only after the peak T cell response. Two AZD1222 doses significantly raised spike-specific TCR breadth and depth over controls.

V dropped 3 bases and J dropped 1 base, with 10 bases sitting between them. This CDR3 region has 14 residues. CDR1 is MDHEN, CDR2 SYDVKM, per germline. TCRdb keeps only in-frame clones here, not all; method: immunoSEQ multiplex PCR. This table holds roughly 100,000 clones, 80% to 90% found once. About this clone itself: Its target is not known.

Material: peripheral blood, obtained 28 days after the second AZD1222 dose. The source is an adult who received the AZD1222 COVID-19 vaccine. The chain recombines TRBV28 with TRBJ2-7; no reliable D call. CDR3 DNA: TGTGCCAGCAGTTTCTGGCGATTATCCTACGAGCAGTACTTC. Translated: CASSFWRLSYEQYF.